The present TCR beta chain was sequenced within a study of CD8 T cells in ankylosing spondylitis. In TCRdb, the 5' RACE reads were re-called with MiXCR into one record per CDR3 protein. Of a few hundred thousand distinct CDR3 sequences in the sample, 20% to 25% were seen once. General study findings and limits: Several highly homologous variants formed a TCR beta motif that appeared characteristic of ankylosing spondylitis blood.

V was clipped by 4 bases and J by 3 bases; unmatched bases: 7. This CDR3 contains 16 residues. Germline V gene sequence: CDR1 SGHRS, CDR2 YFSETQ. As concerns this clonotype: Its antigen remains unidentified.

V gene TRBV5-1 combines with J gene TRBJ2-2, with 9 positions matching TRBD2. Sample: blood, either unsorted or a sorted T cell fraction (not recorded which). This sequence originates from a male donor with ankylosing spondylitis. CDR3 sequence: CASSASGTSYTGELFF. The DNA of the CDR3 is TGCGCCAGCAGCGCCTCCGGGACTAGCTACACCGGGGAGCTGTTTTTT. Using reference TRBV5-1 and TRBJ2-2 for the parts outside the CDR3, the full variable domain is KAGVTQTPRYLIKTRGQQVTLSCSPISGHRSVSWYQQTPGQGLQFLFEYFSETQRNKGNFPGRFSGRQFSNSRSEMNVSTLELGDSALYLCASSASGTSYTGELFFGEGSRLTVL.